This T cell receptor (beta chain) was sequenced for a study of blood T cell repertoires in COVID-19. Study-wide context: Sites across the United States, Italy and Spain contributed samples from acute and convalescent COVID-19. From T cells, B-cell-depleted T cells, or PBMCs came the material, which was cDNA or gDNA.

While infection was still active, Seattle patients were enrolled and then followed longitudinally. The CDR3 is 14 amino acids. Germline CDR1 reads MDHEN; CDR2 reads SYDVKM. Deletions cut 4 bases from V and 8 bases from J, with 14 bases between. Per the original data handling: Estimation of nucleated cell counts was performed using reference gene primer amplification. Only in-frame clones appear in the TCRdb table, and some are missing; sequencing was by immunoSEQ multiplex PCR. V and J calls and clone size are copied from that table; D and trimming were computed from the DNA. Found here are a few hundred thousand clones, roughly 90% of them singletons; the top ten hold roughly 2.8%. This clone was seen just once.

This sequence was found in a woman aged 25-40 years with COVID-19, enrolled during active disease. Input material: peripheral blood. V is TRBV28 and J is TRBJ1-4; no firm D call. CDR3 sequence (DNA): TGTGCCAGCAGTTCCCCGGAGCGTAGAGAAAAACTGTTTTTT. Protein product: CASSSPERREKLFF. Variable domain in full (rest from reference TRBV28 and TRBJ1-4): DVKVTQSSRYLVKRTGEKVFLECVQDMDHENMFWYRQDPGLGLRLIYFSYDVKMKEKGDIPEGYSVSREKKERFSLILESASTNQTSMYLCASSSPERREKLFFGSGTQLSVL.